This T cell receptor (beta chain) was retrieved from a study of memory CD4+ T cells and cytomegalovirus serostatus. Overall study context: Healthy Belgian adult donors included roughly nine CMV-positive and 24 CMV-negative people.

As processed by the authors: After removing out-of-frame reads, millions of distinct TCRbeta sequences remained. Profiled with immunoSEQ multiplex PCR; TCRdb holds only in-frame clones, not every one. V and J calls and clone size are those listed in that table; D and trimming were worked out from the DNA. This sample yields 45,000 to 60,000 clones, of which roughly four fifths are seen a single time; less than 1.5% belongs to the top ten. Germline CDR1 and CDR2: SNHLY and FYNNEI. Trimming shortened V by 6 bases and J by 4 bases, and 22 bases separated the two germline ends. This CDR3 comprises 17 residues. Single viable CD3+CD4+CD8-CD45RO+ cells were sorted as the memory CD4+ T cells.

The receptor was isolated from an adult in good health and CMV-seropositive. The gene calls are TRBV2 and TRBJ1-3, with D hard to call. Sequencing used memory CD4+ T cells from blood. Here the CDR3 DNA reads TGTGCCAGCAGCCCTAATCGGGCAGGCTCATTCGGAAACACCATATATTTT. Encoded protein: CASSPNRAGSFGNTIYF.